The source of this T cell receptor beta chain is a study of T cell responses to AZD1222 COVID-19 vaccine (dated by TCRdb to the early 2020s). For the study in its entirety: Because spike-specific TCR depth and breadth did not differ between the two schedules, AZD1222 recipients who got a second dose at roughly 4 weeks were pooled with those who got a second dose at roughly 12 weeks. A total of about 250 trial participants underwent TCR sequencing, of whom some 200 had received two doses of AZD1222 and about 25 had received two doses of the MenACWY control vaccine. Trial participants were enrolled by age into 18-55, 56-69 and 70-plus year subgroups, with around 140, 26 and 57 TCR-sequenced participants respectively. Broader findings and caveats from the paper: Participants were mostly white British and included more females than males, and it was suggested by the authors that clonal diversity may have been underestimated. In the small 56-69-year group, the increase in depth fell short of significance, most likely because of low power. After two AZD1222 doses, both the breadth and the depth of spike-specific TCRs were significantly higher than at day 0 and than in MenACWY recipients. Because no samples from the day 14 peak response were available, repertoires could be characterized only after the peak T cell response. Vaccine-associated CD4 TCRs spanned the whole spike protein, with dominant responses in regions 160-218 and 743-854. Conclusions about previously exposed vaccinees were limited because only a handful of AZD1222 recipients were SARS-CoV-2 seropositive at baseline. Nearly half of unique spike-specific TCRs reportedly recognized epitopes outside regions mutated in the B.1.351 and B.1.1.7 variants.

This clone was recorded only once. This receptor's antigen is unknown. No much larger clone exists at a distance of one base, and base qualities are not known. The CDR3 regions of human TCRbeta chains were analyzed by immunosequencing. Under the source paper's analysis protocol: TCRs in the repertoires were compared against a reference library of SARS-CoV-2-specific TCRs that had been generated with the MIRA antigen-specificity platform. Breadth meant the fraction of unique TCRs that were SARS-CoV-2-associated, whereas depth meant the fraction of total T cells that were SARS-CoV-2-associated. Using the MIRA data, each spike-specific TCR was assigned both to the spike region to which the TCR was reactive and to a CD4 or CD8 class. Log10-transformed breadth and depth values were compared by one-way ANOVA with Sidak's multiple comparisons tests. This immuneACCESS table, as held by TCRdb, lists in-frame sequences with V and J called but not all clones. Of the missing ones, under half trace to an unresolved V gene in checked studies; the others have no known cause. For V, J and clone size, that table is used; D and trimming come from the DNA. The sample yields around 150,000 clones; about 90% were counted once. The top ten clones comprise 5% of the sample.

The time point label on this specimen signifies: baseline before first vaccination. Samples from vaccinated people were obtained from the UK trials COV001 and COV002, which included a single-blind randomized controlled phase 2/3 trial of AZD1222 (ChAdOx1 nCoV-19) in healthy adults. For TCRbeta chain sequencing, PBMC samples from trial participants were taken at day 0 and at day 28 after the second dose. Trimming at the junction amounts to 6 bases on V and 0 bases on J, and the germline ends lie 15 bases apart. Inclusive of the bounding cysteine and phenylalanine, the CDR3 is 14 residues long. The read is trimmed to its CDR3 DNA, 42 bases read in frame from base 1. Via the germline V gene (reference sequence), CDR1 is DFQATT and CDR2 SNEGSKA.

This TCR was sampled from an adult in good health. Sequencing used peripheral blood, obtained on day 0 of AZD1222 vaccination. This chain joins TRBV20-1 to TRBJ2-7, with no confidently assigned D gene. The sequenced DNA is TGCAGTGCGAGTGTGATTCTGAGCTCCTACGAGCAGTACTTC. Translated, it reads CSASVILSSYEQYF.